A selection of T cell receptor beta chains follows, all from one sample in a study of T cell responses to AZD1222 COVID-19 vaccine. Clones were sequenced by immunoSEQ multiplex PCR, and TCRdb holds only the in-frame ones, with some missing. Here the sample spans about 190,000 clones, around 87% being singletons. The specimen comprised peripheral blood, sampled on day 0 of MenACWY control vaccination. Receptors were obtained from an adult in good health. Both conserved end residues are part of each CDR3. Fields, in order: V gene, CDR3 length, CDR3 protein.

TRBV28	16	CASSLTVQAGADTQYF
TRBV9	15	CASSVAGTSGYEQYF
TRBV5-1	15	CASSREVQGNEKLFF
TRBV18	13	CASSLDSAYGYTF
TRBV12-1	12	CASTGSNYGYTF
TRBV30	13	CAWSPGAKNIQYF
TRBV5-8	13	CASRGRSTDTQYF
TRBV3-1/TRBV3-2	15	CASSPPAGGTYEQYF
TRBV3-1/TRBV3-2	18	CASSQDLINRERGETQYF
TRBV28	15	CASRVAGISYNEQFF
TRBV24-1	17	CATSDPGQGEIQETQYF
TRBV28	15	CASSYRSDGYNEQFF
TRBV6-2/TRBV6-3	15	CASSTFGTANEKLFF
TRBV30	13	CAWSVLGNYGYTF
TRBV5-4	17	CASSFVTSGVSTDTQYF
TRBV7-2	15	CASRPSGISYNEQFF
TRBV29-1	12	CSVSGIYNEQFF
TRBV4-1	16	CASSPTSGLNTGELFF
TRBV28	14	CASSPPTGGYGYTF
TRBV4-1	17	CASSVETGGVEGMMQFF
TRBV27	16	CASSFHQGTANYGYTF
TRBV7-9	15	CASSPDGGGNSPLHF
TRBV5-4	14	CASSLFGETDTQYF
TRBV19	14	CASSIGSANEKLFF
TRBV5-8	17	CASSRLALTNSYNEQFF
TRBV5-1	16	CASSLGQPYSGNTIYF
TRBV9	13	CASSPWGGDTQYF
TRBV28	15	CASSTPGQGTDTQYF
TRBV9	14	CASSVGQTGYEQYF
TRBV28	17	CASSSPFIRSVSDTQYF
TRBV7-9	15	CASSLGLQGSYEQYF
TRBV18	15	CASSPLHSGANVLTF
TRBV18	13	CASSPSQTDTQYF
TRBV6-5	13	CASSLGYNTEAFF
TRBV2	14	CASWTGLSNQPQHF
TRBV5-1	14	CASSFSRRGDGYTF
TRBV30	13	CAWSVGNNYGYTF
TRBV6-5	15	CASSRQGAGANVLTF
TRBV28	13	CASSPVVGEKLFF
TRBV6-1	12	CASKGPTYEQYF
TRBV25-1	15	CASSDRIEGTDTQYF
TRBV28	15	CASSYSLAGADTQYF
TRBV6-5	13	CASWDYSNQPQHF
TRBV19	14	CASRGARENTEAFF
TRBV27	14	CASSRNPRADTQYF
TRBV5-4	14	CASSLGGRRNEQYF
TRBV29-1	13	CSATGQANTEAFF
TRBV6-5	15	CASSYSGGSSYEQYF
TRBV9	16	CASSPTSGGPTDTQYF
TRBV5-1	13	CASSLGQGEPQHF
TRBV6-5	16	CASSYARQGGNSPLHF
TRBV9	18	CASSEPSGAGGGTDTQYF
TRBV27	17	CASSLSPPGPNHYEQYF
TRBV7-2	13	CASSLWGNTEAFF
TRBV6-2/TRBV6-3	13	CASSYSTGGQQYF
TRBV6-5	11	CASSGGTEAFF
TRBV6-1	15	CASSEAGGVNEKLFF
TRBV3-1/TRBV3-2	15	CASSQGLAGAETQYF
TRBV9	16	CASSVVASGGPDTQYF